A selection of T cell receptor beta chains follows, all from one sample in a study of CD8+ T cells in alopecia areata. The method was immunoSEQ multiplex PCR; TCRdb's version includes in-frame clones alone and lacks a portion of them. The sample records approximately 280,000 clones, 55% to 75% being singletons. The material sequenced was CD4+ T cells sorted from blood, taken at week 24, from a patient treated with tofacitinib. Source of these receptors: a human donor with alopecia areata. Both conserved end residues are part of each CDR3. Each record gives: CDR3 DNA, CDR3 protein, V gene, clone size, J gene, D gene. A D gene is named only where the DNA matches it firmly. For some rows the clone size is stated as once, few or many, or as a class when expanded; others skip it.

CDR3nt: TGTGCCTGGAGTGTGGGGGGAAACTACAATGAGCAGTTCTTC; CDR3aa: CAWSVGGNYNEQFF; v_gene: TRBV30; abundance: .; j_gene: TRBJ2-1; d_gene: .
CDR3nt: TGCGCCAGCAGCTTGGTGGGCGACACTGAAGCTTTCTTT; CDR3aa: CASSLVGDTEAFF; v_gene: TRBV5-1; abundance: few; j_gene: TRBJ1-1; d_gene: .
CDR3nt: TGTGCCAGCAGCTCCTCGGACAGGGGGGGGACCCAGTACTTC; CDR3aa: CASSSSDRGGTQYF; v_gene: TRBV7-2; abundance: .; j_gene: TRBJ2-5; d_gene: TRBD1
CDR3nt: TGTGCCTCACCCGGGCCAGGGAGGTCTGGCTACACCTTC; CDR3aa: CASPGPGRSGYTF; v_gene: TRBV30; abundance: .; j_gene: TRBJ1-2; d_gene: .
CDR3nt: TGTGCCTGGAGTGTTCTGAATAGCAATCAGCCCCAGCATTTT; CDR3aa: CAWSVLNSNQPQHF; v_gene: TRBV30; abundance: .; j_gene: TRBJ1-5; d_gene: .
CDR3nt: TGTGCCAGCAGAGCCCCGGGGTTAAAGAATCAGCCCCAGCATTTT; CDR3aa: CASRAPGLKNQPQHF; v_gene: TRBV28; abundance: .; j_gene: TRBJ1-5; d_gene: .
CDR3nt: TGCAGCGCCCGACAGGGAAATGGCTACACCTTC; CDR3aa: CSARQGNGYTF; v_gene: TRBV29-1; abundance: few; j_gene: TRBJ1-2; d_gene: TRBD1
CDR3nt: TGTGCCAGCAGTAAGACAGGGACAGGTATTTACAATGAGCAGTTCTTC; CDR3aa: CASSKTGTGIYNEQFF; v_gene: TRBV25-1; abundance: few; j_gene: TRBJ2-1; d_gene: TRBD1
CDR3nt: TGCGCCAGCAGCCGGGGACTGGTGAACACTGAAGCTTTCTTT; CDR3aa: CASSRGLVNTEAFF; v_gene: TRBV4-1; abundance: .; j_gene: TRBJ1-1; d_gene: .
CDR3nt: TGTGCCACCAGCCGAAAGGCGAACACTGAAGCTTTCTTT; CDR3aa: CATSRKANTEAFF; v_gene: TRBV15; abundance: .; j_gene: TRBJ1-1; d_gene: .
CDR3nt: TGTGCCAGCAGTCTACGGCACGCCGGGACAGGGGCGTACGAGCAGTACTTC; CDR3aa: CASSLRHAGTGAYEQYF; v_gene: TRBV27; abundance: .; j_gene: TRBJ2-7; d_gene: TRBD1
CDR3nt: TGTGCCAGCAGAGGCTTAACAGGGGGCAACTATGGCTACACCTTC; CDR3aa: CASRGLTGGNYGYTF; v_gene: TRBV6-1; abundance: few; j_gene: TRBJ1-2; d_gene: TRBD1
CDR3nt: TGTGCCAGCAGCTGGGACAGTAACAATGAGCAGTTCTTC; CDR3aa: CASSWDSNNEQFF; v_gene: TRBV7-9; abundance: few; j_gene: TRBJ2-1; d_gene: TRBD1
CDR3nt: TGCAGCGTTGCCCGACTAGTCTCCCTTGACAATGAGCAGTTCTTC; CDR3aa: CSVARLVSLDNEQFF; v_gene: TRBV29-1; abundance: .; j_gene: TRBJ2-1; d_gene: .
CDR3nt: TGTGCCTGGAGTATAGGAGTCTCTGGGGCCAACGTCCTGACTTTC; CDR3aa: CAWSIGVSGANVLTF; v_gene: TRBV30; abundance: .; j_gene: TRBJ2-6; d_gene: .